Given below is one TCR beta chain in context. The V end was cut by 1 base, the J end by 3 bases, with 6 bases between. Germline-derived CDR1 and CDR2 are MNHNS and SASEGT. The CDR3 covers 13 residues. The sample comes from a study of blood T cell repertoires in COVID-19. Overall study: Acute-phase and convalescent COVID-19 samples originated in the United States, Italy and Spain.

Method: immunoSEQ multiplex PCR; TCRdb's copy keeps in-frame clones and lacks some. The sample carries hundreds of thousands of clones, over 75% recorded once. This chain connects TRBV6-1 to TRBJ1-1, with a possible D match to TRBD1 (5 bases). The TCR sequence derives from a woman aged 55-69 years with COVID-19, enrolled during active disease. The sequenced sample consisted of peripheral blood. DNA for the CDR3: TGTGCCAGCAGTGAAGGCAGGGACACTGAAGCTTTCTTT. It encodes CASSEGRDTEAFF.